A selection of T cell receptor beta chains follows, all from one sample in a study of shared clonotypes between healthy human individuals. Produced via immunoSEQ multiplex PCR; TCRdb's table is partial and in-frame only. The data contain over a million clones, around three quarters of them singletons. Sample: memory CD4+ T cells from PBMCs. All receptors derive from a young man in good health. Some clones in this sample may be carry-over from other donors' samples. Both conserved end residues are part of each CDR3. D genes are given only for firm matches. Clone size is shown for a subset of rows, as once, few, many or a class of expanded clone.

TRBV29-1	-	TRBJ1-5	-	TGCAGCGTTGGGGCCTGGGGGGACGGTCAGCCCCAGCATTTT	CSVGAWGDGQPQHF
TRBV11-2	-	TRBJ2-7	TRBD1	TGTGCCAGCAGCTCGTACCGGGACAGGGGCCACGAGCAGTACTTC	CASSSYRDRGHEQYF
TRBV7-9	-	TRBJ2-2	-	TGTGCCAGCAGCTTAACGGGATTCAACACCGGGGAGCTGTTTTTT	CASSLTGFNTGELFF
TRBV7-3	-	TRBJ2-1	-	TGTGCCAGCAGCCCCTCGGCCTACAATGAGCAGTTCTTC	CASSPSAYNEQFF
TRBV2	-	TRBJ2-1	-	TGTGCCAGCAAAGGCGCGCTCCCAGAGCAGTTCTTC	CASKGALPEQFF
TRBV18	-	TRBJ2-3	-	TGTGCCAGCTCACCCGGGCCATCTAGCGGCACAGATACGCAGTATTTT	CASSPGPSSGTDTQYF
TRBV5-5	-	TRBJ1-5	-	TGTGCCAGCAGCTTGCACAATCTCCCCAATCAGCCCCAGCATTTT	CASSLHNLPNQPQHF
TRBV6-5	-	TRBJ2-3	-	TGTGCCAGCAGTTATAGTTTAGGGGCCTCCACAGATACGCAGTATTTT	CASSYSLGASTDTQYF
TRBV6-5	-	TRBJ1-1	-	TGTGCCAGCAGTTACGATATGAACACTGAAGCTTTCTTT	CASSYDMNTEAFF
TRBV6-5	-	TRBJ2-7	-	TGTGCCAGCAGTCGCCTAGCGGACAGCTCCTACGAGCAGTACTTC	CASSRLADSSYEQYF
TRBV21-1	-	TRBJ2-2	-	TGTGCCATCAAAAGGTGGGGCGGGGCGAACACCGGGGAGCTGTTTTTT	CAIKRWGGANTGELFF
TRBV18	-	TRBJ1-1	-	TGTGCCAGCTCACCCAGGGTAGGGGGGTCCGGGTGGACTGAAGCTTTCTTT	CASSPRVGGSGWTEAFF
TRBV28	-	TRBJ2-7	-	TGTGCCAGCAGTTTGTGGGCAACCTACGAGCAGTACTTC	CASSLWATYEQYF
TRBV7-9	-	TRBJ2-2	TRBD1	TGTGCCAGCAGCTTAGGATCCAGCCAGGGGGCCGGGGAGCTGTTTTTT	CASSLGSSQGAGELFF
TRBV6-5	-	TRBJ2-7	-	TGTGCCAGCAGTTACTCGAGGGGGGCAGGGGAGCAGTACTTC	CASSYSRGAGEQYF
TRBV7-8	-	TRBJ1-5	-	TGTGCCAGCAGCTTAGCAACCTGGGGACGCAATCAGCCCCAGCATTTT	CASSLATWGRNQPQHF
TRBV7-9	-	TRBJ2-1	TRBD2	TGTGCCAGCAGCTTAGCGGCTAGCGGGAGGGGAGGGGTCTTC	CASSLAASGRGGVF
TRBV5-1	many	TRBJ2-5	-	TGCGCCAGCAGCTTTGGCGTACAAGAGACCCAGTACTTC	CASSFGVQETQYF
TRBV7-2	-	TRBJ2-7	TRBD2	TGTGCCAGCAGCTTTAGCGGGGGCCTCTACGAGCAGTACTTC	CASSFSGGLYEQYF
TRBV19	-	TRBJ1-5	-	TGTGCCAGTAGTATTGGGGGAAGCAATCAGCCCCAGCATTTT	CASSIGGSNQPQHF
TRBV7-8	many	TRBJ1-5	-	TGTGCCAGCAGCCAACAGGGAGATCAGCCCCAGCATTTT	CASSQQGDQPQHF
TRBV19	-	TRBJ2-1	-	TGTGCCAGTAGTACCTTATACAATGAGCAGTTCTTC	CASSTLYNEQFF
TRBV9	-	TRBJ1-2	-	TGTGCCAGCAGCGTAGGGGGCGGGCAAGGGGCGCACTATGGCTACACCTTC	CASSVGGGQGAHYGYTF
TRBV20-1	-	TRBJ1-2	-	TGCAGTGCTTGGACGGCCTATGGCTACACCTTC	CSAWTAYGYTF
TRBV5-1	-	TRBJ2-2	TRBD2	TGCGCCAGCAGCCAAGGTAGCGGGAGTGCCGGGGAGCTGTTTTTT	CASSQGSGSAGELFF
TRBV4-1	-	TRBJ2-5	-	TGCGCCAGCAGCCAAGCTCGGGAGTCTCAAGAGACCCAGTACTTC	CASSQARESQETQYF
TRBV28	-	TRBJ2-2	-	TGTGCCAGCAATCCTAAGGGTTCGGTCACCGGGGAGCTGTTTTTT	CASNPKGSVTGELFF
TRBV11-2	-	TRBJ2-1	-	TGTGCCAGCAGTTTCGGACTGGTCAATGAGCAGTTCTTC	CASSFGLVNEQFF